The T cell receptor beta chain described here comes from a study of early T cells in non-severe SARS-CoV-2 infection. Study as a whole: Sequencing of bulk RNA from unsorted whole blood was done, without chain pairing. The study, taken as a whole, reports: CD4 and private specificities were missed by VDJdb matching, which favored anti-spike CD8 responses.

The TCR library protocol was used to attach unique molecular identifiers. These identifiers were attached to individual cDNA molecules. MiXCR was run by TCRdb on the 5' RACE reads, yielding one entry per CDR3 protein. The data contain about 60,000 distinct CDR3 sequences, roughly an eighth of them seen just once; the ten biggest clones take up 4% to 5%. The CDR3 totals 16 residues. Germline V gene sequence: CDR1 SGHTA, CDR2 FQGTGA. On this clonotype: Antigen specificity is unknown. A junction end diverges from the germline sequence, so it may reflect a read error.

The chain employs TRBV7-3 and TRBJ2-6; D is undetermined. The TCR comes from an adult who was a healthcare worker with PCR-confirmed SARS-CoV-2 infection or an uninfected control (not recorded which). Sequencing input: whole blood. CDR3 residues: CARSLDGGSGANVLTF. The CDR3 DNA reads TGTGCCAGGAGCTTAGACGGTGGCTCTGGGGCCAACGTCCTGACTTTC.